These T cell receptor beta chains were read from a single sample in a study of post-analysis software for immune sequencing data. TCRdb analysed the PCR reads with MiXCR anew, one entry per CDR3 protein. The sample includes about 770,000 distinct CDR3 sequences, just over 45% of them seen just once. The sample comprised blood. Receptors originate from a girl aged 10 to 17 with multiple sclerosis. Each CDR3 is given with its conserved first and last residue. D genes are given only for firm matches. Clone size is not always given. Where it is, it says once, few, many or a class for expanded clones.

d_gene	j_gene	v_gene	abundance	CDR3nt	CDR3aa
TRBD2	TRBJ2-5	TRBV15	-	TGTACCACCAGCAGAGGTAGCCTAGCGGGAGGTGGAGAGACCCAGTACTTC	CTTSRGSLAGGGETQYF
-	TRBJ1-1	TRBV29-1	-	TGCAGCGGTACGGAGAACACTGAAGCTTTCTTT	CSGTENTEAFF
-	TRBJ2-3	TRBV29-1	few	TGCAGCTTCCGACAGGCAGATACGCAGTATTTT	CSFRQADTQYF
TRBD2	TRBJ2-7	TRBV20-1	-	TGCAGTGCTAGCCGACCACTAGCGGGTCCCTACGAGCAGTACTTC	CSASRPLAGPYEQYF
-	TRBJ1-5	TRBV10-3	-	TGTGCCATCAGTGACGGGGGATTAGACAATCAGCCCCAGCATTTT	CAISDGGLDNQPQHF
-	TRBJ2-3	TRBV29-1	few	TGCAGCGTTGTAGGGAAGGGCACAGATACGCAGTATTTT	CSVVGKGTDTQYF
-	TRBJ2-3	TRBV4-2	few	TGTGCCAGCAGCCAAGAGTCGGCGGCGCAGTATTTT	CASSQESAAQYF
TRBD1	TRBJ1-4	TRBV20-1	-	TGCAGTGCTAGTCCGACAGGGGGCGAAACTAATGAAAAACGGTTTTTT	CSASPTGGETNEKRFF
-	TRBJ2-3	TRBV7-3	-	TGTGCCAGCAGCTTAAGTGGGGGTGGCCTCACAGATACGCAGTATTTT	CASSLSGGGLTDTQYF
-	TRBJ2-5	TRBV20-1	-	TGCAGTGCTAGAGATGTAGGGCTCTGGGAGACCCAGTACTTC	CSARDVGLWETQYF
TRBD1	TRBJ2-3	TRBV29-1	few	TGCAGCGTTGCTAAGGGGGCCTTATTCCCTGCTAGCACAGATACGCAGTATTTT	CSVAKGALFPASTDTQYF
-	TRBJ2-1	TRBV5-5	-	TGTGCCAGCAGCTTTCTAGACTCCTACAATGAGCAGTTCTTC	CASSFLDSYNEQFF
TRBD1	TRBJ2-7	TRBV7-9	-	TGTGCCAGCAGCTTACCTGGGACAGGCGAGCAGTACTTC	CASSLPGTGEQYF
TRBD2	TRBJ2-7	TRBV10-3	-	TGTGCCATCAGCTTCGTCGAGCGGGAGGATTTCGAGCAGTACTTC	CAISFVEREDFEQYF
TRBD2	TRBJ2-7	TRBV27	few	TGTGCCAGCAGTGACGGACTAGCGGGGGGCGCCTACGAGCAGTACTTC	CASSDGLAGGAYEQYF
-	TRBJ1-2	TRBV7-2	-	TGTGCCAGCAGCTTATTGGGACGGGCTGGCTACACCTTC	CASSLLGRAGYTF
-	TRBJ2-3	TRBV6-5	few	TGTGCCAGCAGTTACCAAGGCGCAGATACGCAGTATTTT	CASSYQGADTQYF
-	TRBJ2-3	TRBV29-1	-	TGCAGCGTTGAGTATCGCGAGACAGATACGCAGTATTTT	CSVEYRETDTQYF
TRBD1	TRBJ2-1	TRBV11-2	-	TGTGCCAGCAGCTTAGGTTACAGGGGTAGGGGTGAGCAGTTCTTC	CASSLGYRGRGEQFF
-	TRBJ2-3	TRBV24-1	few	TGTGCCACCAGTGATTTGTATCGCGGGGCGGGAGATACGCAGTATTTT	CATSDLYRGAGDTQYF
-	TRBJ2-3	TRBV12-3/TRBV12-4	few	TGTGCCAGCAGTTTAGCGGGAGGCCTCCTCGATACGCAGTATTTT	CASSLAGGLLDTQYF
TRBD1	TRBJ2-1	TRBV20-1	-	TGCAGTGCTAGCTCGAACCCGACAGGGTTCGACAATGAGCAGTTCTTC	CSASSNPTGFDNEQFF
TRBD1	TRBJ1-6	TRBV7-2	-	TGTGCCAGCAGCTCGAGGACAGGGCCTGGACCCCTCCACTTT	CASSSRTGPGPLHF
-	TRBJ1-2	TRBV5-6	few	TGTGCCAGCAGCTTCAGGGGTCATCGGAATGGCTACACCTTC	CASSFRGHRNGYTF
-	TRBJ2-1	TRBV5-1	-	TGCGCCAGCAGCCCCCGGGGTGCGGGGTCCTCCTACAATGAGCAGTTCTTC	CASSPRGAGSSYNEQFF
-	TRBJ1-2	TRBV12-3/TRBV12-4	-	TGTGCCAGCACCTTTCGACAAGCTAACTATGGCTACACCTTC	CASTFRQANYGYTF
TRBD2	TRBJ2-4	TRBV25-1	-	TGTGCCAGCAGGGGCCTAGCGGGCCACGAAAACATTCAGTACTTC	CASRGLAGHENIQYF
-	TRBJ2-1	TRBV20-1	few	TGCAGTGCTAGAGGCCGGACACATTACAATGAGCAGTTCTTC	CSARGRTHYNEQFF
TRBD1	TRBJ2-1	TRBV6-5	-	TGTGCCAGCAGCGAAGGACAGGGTGACTACAATGAGCAGTTCTTC	CASSEGQGDYNEQFF
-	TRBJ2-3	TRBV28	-	TGTGCCAGCAGTTCCCCCTCAAACCTAGATACGCAGTATTTT	CASSSPSNLDTQYF
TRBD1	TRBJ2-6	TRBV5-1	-	TGCGCCAGTAGCTACCGGGACAGGGGACAACCCCCCCTCTGGGCCAACGTCCTGACTTTC	CASSYRDRGQPPLWANVLTF
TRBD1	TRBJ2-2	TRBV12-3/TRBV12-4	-	TGTGCCAGCAGCACGGGACAGGGGGCGAACACCGGGGAGCTGTTTTTT	CASSTGQGANTGELFF
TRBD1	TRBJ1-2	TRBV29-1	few	TGCAGCGTCCCGACAGGGGGGTACTATGGCTACACCTTC	CSVPTGGYYGYTF
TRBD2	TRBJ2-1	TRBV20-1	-	TGCACCTCTAGACTAGCGGGAGGTGAGCAGTTCTTC	CTSRLAGGEQFF
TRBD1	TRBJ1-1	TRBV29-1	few	TGCAGCGTCGACAGGACAGGGGCTGAAGCTTTCTTT	CSVDRTGAEAFF
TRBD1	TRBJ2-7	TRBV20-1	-	TGCAGTGCTAGGATCGGGACAGGCGAGCAGTACTTC	CSARIGTGEQYF
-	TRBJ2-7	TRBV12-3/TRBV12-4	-	TGTGCCAGCAAGCGGTCGGGCGACGAGCAGTACTTC	CASKRSGDEQYF
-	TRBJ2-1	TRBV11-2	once	TGTGCCAGCAGCTTAATGACTGGGAGCAATGAGCAGTTCTTC	CASSLMTGSNEQFF
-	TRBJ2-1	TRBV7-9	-	TGTGCCAGCAGCTTATTCGGTGTGGGGGGCGATGGTTACAATGAGCAGTTCTTC	CASSLFGVGGDGYNEQFF
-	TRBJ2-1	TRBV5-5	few	TGTGCCAGCAGCTTCATTAGGGGTTCCTACAATGAGCAGTTCTTC	CASSFIRGSYNEQFF
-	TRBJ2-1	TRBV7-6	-	TGTGTCAGCAGCTCTCAGGGCAACTGGGGCCGCAATGAGCAGTTCTTC	CVSSSQGNWGRNEQFF
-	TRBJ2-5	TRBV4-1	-	TGCGCCAGCAGCCAAGATCCGGGACTTGAGACCCAGTACTTC	CASSQDPGLETQYF
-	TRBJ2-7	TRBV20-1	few	TGCAGTGCTAGAGACTCCTCTAAACCCCCCTACGAGCAGTACTTC	CSARDSSKPPYEQYF